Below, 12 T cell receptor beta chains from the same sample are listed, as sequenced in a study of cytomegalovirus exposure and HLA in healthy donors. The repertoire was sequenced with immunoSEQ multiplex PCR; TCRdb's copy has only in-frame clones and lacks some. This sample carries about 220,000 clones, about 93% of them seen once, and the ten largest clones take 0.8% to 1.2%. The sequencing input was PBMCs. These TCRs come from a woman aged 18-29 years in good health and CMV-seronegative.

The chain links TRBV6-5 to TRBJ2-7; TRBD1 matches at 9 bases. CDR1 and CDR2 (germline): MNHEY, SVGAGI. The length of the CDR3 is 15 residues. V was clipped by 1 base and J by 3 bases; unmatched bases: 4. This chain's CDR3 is CASSYWGTGIYEQYF. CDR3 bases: TGTGCCAGCAGTTACTGGGGGACAGGGATCTACGAGCAGTACTTC.

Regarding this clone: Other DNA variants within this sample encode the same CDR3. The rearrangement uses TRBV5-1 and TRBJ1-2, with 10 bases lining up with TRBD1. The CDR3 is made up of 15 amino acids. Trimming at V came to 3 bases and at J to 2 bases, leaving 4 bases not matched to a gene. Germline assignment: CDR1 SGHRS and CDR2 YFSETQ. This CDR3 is CASSSGQGVNYGYTF. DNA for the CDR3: TGCGCCAGCAGCTCCGGACAGGGGGTAAACTATGGCTACACCTTC.

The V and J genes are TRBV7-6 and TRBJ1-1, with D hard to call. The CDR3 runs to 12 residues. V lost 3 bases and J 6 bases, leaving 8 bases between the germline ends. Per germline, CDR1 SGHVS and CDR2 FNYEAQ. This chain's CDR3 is CASSFGRSEAFF. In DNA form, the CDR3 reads TGTGCCAGCAGCTTCGGCAGGTCTGAAGCTTTCTTT.

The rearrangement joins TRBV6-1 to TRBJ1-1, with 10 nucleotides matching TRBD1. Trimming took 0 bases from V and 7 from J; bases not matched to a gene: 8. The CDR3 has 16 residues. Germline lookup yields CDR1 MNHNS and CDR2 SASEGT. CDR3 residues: CASSEAQGQGSDEAFF. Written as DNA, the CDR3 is TGTGCCAGCAGTGAAGCGCAGGGACAGGGGAGTGATGAAGCTTTCTTT.

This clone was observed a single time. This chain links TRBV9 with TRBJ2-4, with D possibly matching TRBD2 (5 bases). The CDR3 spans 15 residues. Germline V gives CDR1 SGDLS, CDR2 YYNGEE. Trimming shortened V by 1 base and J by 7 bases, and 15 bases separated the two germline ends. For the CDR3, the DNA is TGTGCCAGCAGCGTAAAGGGCCTAGGGAGCAACATTCAGTACTTC. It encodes CASSVKGLGSNIQYF.

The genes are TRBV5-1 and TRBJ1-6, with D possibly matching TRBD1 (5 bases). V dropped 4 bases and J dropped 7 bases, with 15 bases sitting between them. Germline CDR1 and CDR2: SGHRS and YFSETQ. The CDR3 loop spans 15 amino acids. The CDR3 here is CASSGGIPPNSPLHF. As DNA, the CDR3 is TGCGCCAGCAGCGGGGGGATCCCGCCCAATTCACCCCTCCACTTT.

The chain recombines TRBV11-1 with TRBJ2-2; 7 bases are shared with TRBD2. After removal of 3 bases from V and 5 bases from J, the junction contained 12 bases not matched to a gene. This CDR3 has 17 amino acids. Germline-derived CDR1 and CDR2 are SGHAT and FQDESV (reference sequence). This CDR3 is CASSFTSALTRTGELFF. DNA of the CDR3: TGTGCCAGCAGCTTCACTAGCGCACTGACCAGAACCGGGGAGCTGTTTTTT.

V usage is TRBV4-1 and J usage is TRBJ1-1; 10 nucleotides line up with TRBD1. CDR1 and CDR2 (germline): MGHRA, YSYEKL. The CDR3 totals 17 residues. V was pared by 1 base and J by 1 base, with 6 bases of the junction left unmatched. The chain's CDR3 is CASSQVGTGAGNTEAFF. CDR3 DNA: TGCGCCAGCAGCCAAGTTGGGACAGGGGCAGGGAACACTGAAGCTTTCTTT.

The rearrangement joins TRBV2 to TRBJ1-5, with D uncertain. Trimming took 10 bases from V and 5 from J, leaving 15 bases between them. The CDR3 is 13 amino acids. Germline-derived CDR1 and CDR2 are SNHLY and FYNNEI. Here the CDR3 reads CATPPQEDQPQHF. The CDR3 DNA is TGTGCCACCCCCCCTCAGGAGGATCAGCCCCAGCATTTT.

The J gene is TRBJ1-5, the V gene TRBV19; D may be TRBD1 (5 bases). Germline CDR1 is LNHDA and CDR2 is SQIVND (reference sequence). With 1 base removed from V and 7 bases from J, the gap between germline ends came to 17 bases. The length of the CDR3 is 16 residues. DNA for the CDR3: TGTGCCAGTAGTATAGTTTTACAGGCTTCAGGACAGCCCCAGCATTTT. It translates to CASSIVLQASGQPQHF.

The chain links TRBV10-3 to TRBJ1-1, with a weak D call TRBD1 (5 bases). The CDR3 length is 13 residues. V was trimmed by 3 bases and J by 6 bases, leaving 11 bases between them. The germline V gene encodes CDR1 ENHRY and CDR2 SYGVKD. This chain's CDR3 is CAISDAGVAEAFF. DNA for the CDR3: TGTGCCATCAGTGACGCGGGGGTCGCTGAAGCTTTCTTT.

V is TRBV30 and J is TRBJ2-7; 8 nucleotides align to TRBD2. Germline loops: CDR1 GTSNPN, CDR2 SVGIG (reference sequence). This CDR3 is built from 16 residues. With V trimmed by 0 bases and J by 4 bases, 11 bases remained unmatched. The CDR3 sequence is CAWSVLSGAGEYEQYF. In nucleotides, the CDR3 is TGTGCCTGGAGTGTACTTAGTGGAGCGGGAGAGTACGAGCAGTACTTC.